The clone carrying this T cell receptor (beta chain) is a singleton in its sample. Its target is unknown. This sample is drawn from a study of T cell responses to AZD1222 COVID-19 vaccine. Study-level results: It was only after the peak T cell response that any repertoires were sampled.

The germline V gene has CDR1 MNHNY and CDR2 SVGAGI (reference sequence). Trimming removed 2 bases at V and 7 bases at J, with 14 bases between. This CDR3 contains 14 residues. Assay used: immunoSEQ multiplex PCR; TCRdb lists only in-frame clones, some missing. The repertoire includes about 150,000 clones, approximately 87% of them detected once, and under 7% sits in the top ten. The TCR was taken from an adult in good health. The sequences come from peripheral blood, collected on day 0 of MenACWY control vaccination. This chain links TRBV6-6 with TRBJ1-1; no firm D call. CDR3: CASSYGPETYEAFF. In DNA, the CDR3 is TGTGCCAGCAGTTACGGGCCAGAGACTTATGAAGCTTTCTTT.